This TCR beta chain appears in the sequencing data of a study of cytomegalovirus exposure and HLA in healthy donors. Findings and caveats of the study: In vitro checks showed that a few CMV-associated chains really do target CMV antigens. An analysis that was carried out later associated 16,951 TCR beta sequences with HLA alleles at 0.05 false discovery rate. In a later analysis, a genetic analysis reported fewer productive-TCR N-insertions in an Asian-associated ancestry cluster than the cohort average.

The germline gives CDR1 SGHNT, CDR2 YENEEA. This CDR3 is built from 15 residues. Trimming left V 1 base short and J 0 bases short, with 9 bases between. Amplification used 60 Vbeta primers and 13 Jbeta primers. Assay used: immunoSEQ multiplex PCR; TCRdb lists only in-frame clones, some missing. The top ten clones hold 4% to 4.5% of a sample with about 150,000 clones, 65% to 80% of them seen once. In the case of this clone: Its antigen is unknown.

The sequence was obtained from a woman aged 35 to 49 in good health and CMV-seronegative. This chain connects TRBV11-3 to TRBJ1-1, with D uncertain. The sequencing sample was made of PBMCs. In DNA form, the CDR3 reads TGTGCCAGCAGCTTAGGTGAGTTCATGAACACTGAAGCTTTCTTT. The encoded protein is CASSLGEFMNTEAFF.